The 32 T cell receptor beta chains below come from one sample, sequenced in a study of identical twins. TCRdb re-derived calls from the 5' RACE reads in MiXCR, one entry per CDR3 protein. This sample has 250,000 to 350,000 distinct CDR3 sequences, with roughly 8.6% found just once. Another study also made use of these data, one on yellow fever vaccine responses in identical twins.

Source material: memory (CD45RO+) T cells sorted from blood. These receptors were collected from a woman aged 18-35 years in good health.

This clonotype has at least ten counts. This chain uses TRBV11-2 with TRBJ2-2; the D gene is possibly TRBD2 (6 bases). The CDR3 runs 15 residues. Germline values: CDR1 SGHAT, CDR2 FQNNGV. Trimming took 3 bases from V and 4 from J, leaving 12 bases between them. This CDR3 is CASSFDNGGTGELFF. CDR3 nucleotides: TGTGCCAGCAGCTTTGACAACGGGGGCACCGGGGAGCTGTTTTTT. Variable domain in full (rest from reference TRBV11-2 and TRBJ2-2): EAGVAQSPRYKIIEKRQSVAFWCNPISGHATLYWYQQILGQGPKLLIQFQNNGVVDDSQLPKDRFSAERLKGVDSTLKIQPAKLEDSAVYLCASSFDNGGTGELFFGEGSRLTVL.

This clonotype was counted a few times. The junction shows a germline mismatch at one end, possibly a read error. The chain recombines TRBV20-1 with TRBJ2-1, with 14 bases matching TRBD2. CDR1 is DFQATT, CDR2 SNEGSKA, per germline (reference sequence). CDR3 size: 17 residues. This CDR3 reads CSARDHNRLAGGDEQFF. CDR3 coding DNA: TGCAGTGCCAGAGATCACAACAGACTAGCGGGAGGGGATGAGCAGTTCTTC.

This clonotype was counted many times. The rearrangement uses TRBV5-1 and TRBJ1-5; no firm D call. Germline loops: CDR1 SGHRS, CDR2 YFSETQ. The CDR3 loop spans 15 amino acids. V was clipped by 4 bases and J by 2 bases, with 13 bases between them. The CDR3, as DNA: TGCGCCAGCAGCCCCGGCAATGGGGGCAATCAGCCCCAGCATTTT. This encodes CASSPGNGGNQPQHF.

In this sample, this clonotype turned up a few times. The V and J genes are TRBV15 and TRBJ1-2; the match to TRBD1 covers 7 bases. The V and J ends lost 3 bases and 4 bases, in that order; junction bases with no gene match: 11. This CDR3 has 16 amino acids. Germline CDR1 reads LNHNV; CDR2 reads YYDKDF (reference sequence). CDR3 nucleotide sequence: TGTGCCACCAGCAGGGAACCGGGACAGATTTTCTATGGCTACACCTTC. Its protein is CATSREPGQIFYGYTF.

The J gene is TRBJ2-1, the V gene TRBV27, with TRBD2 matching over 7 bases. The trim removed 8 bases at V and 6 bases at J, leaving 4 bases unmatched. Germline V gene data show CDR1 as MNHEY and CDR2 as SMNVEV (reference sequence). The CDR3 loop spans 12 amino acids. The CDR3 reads CASGRGSNEQFF. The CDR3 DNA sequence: TGTGCCAGCGGGAGGGGTTCCAATGAGCAGTTCTTC.

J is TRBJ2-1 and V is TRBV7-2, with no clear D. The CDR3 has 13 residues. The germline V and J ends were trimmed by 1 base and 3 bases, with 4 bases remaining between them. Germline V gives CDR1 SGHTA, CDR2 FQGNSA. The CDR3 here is CASSLVIYNEQFF. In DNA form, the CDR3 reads TGTGCCAGCAGCTTAGTTATCTACAATGAGCAGTTCTTC.

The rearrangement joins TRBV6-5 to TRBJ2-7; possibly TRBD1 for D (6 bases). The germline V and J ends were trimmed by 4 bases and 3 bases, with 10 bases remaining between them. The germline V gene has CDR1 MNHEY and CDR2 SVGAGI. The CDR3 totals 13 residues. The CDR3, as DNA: TGTGCCAGCAGTTCGGGACAAAACTACGAGCAGTACGTC. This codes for CASSSGQNYEQYV.

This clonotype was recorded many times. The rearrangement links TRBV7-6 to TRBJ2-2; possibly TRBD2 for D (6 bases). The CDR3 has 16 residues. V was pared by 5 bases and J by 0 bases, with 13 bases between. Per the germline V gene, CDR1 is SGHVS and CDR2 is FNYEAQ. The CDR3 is CASSPQPGANTGELFF. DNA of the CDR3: TGTGCCAGCAGCCCCCAGCCGGGGGCGAACACCGGGGAGCTGTTTTTT.

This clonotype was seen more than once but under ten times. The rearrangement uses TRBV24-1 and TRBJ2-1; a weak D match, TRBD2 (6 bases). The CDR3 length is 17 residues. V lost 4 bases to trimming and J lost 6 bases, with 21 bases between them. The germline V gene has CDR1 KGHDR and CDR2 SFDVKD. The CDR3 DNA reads TGTGCCACCAGTGACCCTTTTGTCGGGAGTGGACGCAATGAGCAGTTCTTC. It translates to CATSDPFVGSGRNEQFF.

The CDR3 here is CASSRGLAGGITSTDTQYF. DNA of the CDR3: TGCGCCAGCAGCCGGGGACTAGCGGGGGGCATAACTAGCACAGATACGCAGTATTTT. The chain has TRBV5-1 and TRBJ2-3, with 15 nucleotides matching TRBD2. The CDR3 runs to 19 residues. CDR1 SGHRS and CDR2 YFSETQ come from the germline V gene. V dropped 4 bases and J dropped 0; count of bases not matched to a gene: 9.

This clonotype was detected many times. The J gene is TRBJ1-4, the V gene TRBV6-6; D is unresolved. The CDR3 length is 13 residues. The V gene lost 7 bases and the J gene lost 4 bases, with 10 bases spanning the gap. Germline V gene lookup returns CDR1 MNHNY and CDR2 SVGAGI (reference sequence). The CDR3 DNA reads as TGTGCCAGCACCTCTGAATTTAATGAAAAACTGTTTTTT. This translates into CASTSEFNEKLFF.

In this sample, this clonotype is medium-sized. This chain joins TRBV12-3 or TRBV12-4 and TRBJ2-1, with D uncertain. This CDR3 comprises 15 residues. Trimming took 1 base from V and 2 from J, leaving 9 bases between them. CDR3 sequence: CASSLDGTAYNEQFF. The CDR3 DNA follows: TGTGCCAGCAGTTTAGATGGCACAGCCTACAATGAGCAGTTCTTC.

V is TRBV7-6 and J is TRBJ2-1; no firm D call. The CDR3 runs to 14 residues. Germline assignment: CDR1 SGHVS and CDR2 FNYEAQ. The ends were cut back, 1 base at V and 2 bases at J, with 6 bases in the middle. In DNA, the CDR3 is TGTGCCAGCAGCTTAGGTATCGCCTACAATGAGCAGTTCTTC. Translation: CASSLGIAYNEQFF.

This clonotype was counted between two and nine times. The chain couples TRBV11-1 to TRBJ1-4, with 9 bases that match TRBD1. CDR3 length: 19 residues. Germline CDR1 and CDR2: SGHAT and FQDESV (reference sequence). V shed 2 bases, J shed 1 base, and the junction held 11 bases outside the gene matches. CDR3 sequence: CASSLYFGQGTRTNEKLFF. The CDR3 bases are TGTGCCAGCAGCTTATACTTCGGACAGGGGACCCGAACTAATGAAAAACTGTTTTTT.

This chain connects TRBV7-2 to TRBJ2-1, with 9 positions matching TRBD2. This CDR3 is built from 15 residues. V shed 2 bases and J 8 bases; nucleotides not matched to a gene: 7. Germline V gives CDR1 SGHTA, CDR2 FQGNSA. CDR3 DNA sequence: TGTGCCAGCAGCTTATCAGCGGGAGGACTGTATGAGCAGTTCTTC. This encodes CASSLSAGGLYEQFF.

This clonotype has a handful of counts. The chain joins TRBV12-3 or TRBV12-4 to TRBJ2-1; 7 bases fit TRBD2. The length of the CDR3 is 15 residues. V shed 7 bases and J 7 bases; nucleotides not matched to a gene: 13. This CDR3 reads CASTLRGVRGNEQFF. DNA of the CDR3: TGTGCCAGCACCCTACGGGGGGTCCGGGGTAATGAGCAGTTCTTC.

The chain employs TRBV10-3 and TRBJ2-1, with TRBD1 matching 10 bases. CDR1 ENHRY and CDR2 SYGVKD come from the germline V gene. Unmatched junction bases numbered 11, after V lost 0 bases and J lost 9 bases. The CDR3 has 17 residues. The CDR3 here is CAISESGARQGAIEQFF. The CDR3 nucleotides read TGTGCCATCAGTGAGTCGGGGGCCAGACAGGGGGCAATTGAGCAGTTCTTC.

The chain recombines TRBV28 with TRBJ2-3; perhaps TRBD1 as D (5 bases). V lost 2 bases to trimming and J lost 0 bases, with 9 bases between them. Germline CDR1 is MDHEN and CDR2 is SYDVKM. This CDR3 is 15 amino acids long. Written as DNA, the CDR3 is TGTGCCAGCAGTTTACAGGGTTCTAGCACAGATACGCAGTATTTT. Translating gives CASSLQGSSTDTQYF.

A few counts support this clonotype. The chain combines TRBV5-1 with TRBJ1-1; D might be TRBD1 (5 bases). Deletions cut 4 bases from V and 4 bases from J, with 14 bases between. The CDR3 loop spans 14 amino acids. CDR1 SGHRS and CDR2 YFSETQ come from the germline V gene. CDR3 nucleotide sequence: TGCGCCAGCAGCATCGCGGGGGTAGGCACTGAAGCTTTCTTT. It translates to CASSIAGVGTEAFF.

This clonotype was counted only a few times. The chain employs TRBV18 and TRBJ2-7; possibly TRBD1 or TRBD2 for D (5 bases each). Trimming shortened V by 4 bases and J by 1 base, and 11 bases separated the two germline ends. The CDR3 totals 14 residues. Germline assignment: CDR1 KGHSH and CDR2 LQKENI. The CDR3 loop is CASSLYGASYEQYV. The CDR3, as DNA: TGTGCCAGCTCACTTTACGGGGCTTCCTACGAGCAGTACGTC.

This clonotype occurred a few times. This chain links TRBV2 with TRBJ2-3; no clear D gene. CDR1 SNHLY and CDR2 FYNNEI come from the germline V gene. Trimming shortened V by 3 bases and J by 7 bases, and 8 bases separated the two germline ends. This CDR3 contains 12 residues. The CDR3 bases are TGTGCCAGCAGTGAGACTTTAAATACGCAGTATTTT. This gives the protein CASSETLNTQYF.

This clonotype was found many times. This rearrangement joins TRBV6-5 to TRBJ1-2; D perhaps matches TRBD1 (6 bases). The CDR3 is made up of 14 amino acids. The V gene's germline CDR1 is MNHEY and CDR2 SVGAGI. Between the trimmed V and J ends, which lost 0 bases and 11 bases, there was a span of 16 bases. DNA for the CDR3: TGTGCCAGCAGTTACTCCGTACAGGGAACGAGGTACACCTTC. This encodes CASSYSVQGTRYTF.

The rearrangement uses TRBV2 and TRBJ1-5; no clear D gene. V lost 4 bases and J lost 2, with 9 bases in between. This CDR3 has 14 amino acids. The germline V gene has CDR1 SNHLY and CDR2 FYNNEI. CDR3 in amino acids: CASSARVGNQPQHF. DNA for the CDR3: TGTGCCAGCAGTGCTAGGGTGGGCAATCAGCCCCAGCATTTT.

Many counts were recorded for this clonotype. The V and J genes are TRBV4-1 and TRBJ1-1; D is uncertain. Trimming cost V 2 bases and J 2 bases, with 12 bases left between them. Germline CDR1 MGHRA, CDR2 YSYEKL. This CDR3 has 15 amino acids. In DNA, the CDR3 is TGCGCCAGCAGCCAACCACGGCGGGGAAACACTGAAGCTTTCTTT. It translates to CASSQPRRGNTEAFF.

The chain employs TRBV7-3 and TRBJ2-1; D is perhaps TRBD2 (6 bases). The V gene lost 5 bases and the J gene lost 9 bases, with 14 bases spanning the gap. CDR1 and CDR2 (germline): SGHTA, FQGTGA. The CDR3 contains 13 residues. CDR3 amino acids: CASSQQNSGEQFF. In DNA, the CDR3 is TGTGCCAGCAGCCAGCAAAATAGCGGTGAGCAGTTCTTC.

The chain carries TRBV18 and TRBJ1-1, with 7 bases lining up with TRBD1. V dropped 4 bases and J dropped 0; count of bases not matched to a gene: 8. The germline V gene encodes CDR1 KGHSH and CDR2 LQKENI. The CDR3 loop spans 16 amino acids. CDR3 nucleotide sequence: TGTGCCAGCTCACTATGGGCAGGGGGGTTGAACACTGAAGCTTTCTTT. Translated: CASSLWAGGLNTEAFF.

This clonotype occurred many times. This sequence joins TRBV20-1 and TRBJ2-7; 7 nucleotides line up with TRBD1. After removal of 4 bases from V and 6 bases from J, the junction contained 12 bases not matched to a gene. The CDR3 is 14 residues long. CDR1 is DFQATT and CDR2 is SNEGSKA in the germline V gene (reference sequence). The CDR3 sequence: CSAKPPTGSTEQYV. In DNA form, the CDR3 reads TGCAGTGCTAAGCCCCCGACAGGGAGTACCGAGCAGTACGTC.

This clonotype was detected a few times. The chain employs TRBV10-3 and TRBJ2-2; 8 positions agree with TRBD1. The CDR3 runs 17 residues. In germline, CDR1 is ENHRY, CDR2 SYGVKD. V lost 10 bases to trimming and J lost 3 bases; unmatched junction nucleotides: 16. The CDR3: CATKGTTGTGYTGELFF. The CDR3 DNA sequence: TGTGCCACCAAGGGAACGACCGGGACAGGATACACCGGGGAGCTGTTTTTT.

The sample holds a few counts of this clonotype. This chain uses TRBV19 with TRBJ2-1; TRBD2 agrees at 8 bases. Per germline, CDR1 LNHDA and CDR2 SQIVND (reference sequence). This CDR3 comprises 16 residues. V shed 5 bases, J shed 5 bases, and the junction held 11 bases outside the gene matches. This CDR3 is CASSRTSRPPHNEQFF. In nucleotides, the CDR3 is TGTGCCAGTAGTCGGACTAGCAGGCCTCCCCACAATGAGCAGTTCTTC.

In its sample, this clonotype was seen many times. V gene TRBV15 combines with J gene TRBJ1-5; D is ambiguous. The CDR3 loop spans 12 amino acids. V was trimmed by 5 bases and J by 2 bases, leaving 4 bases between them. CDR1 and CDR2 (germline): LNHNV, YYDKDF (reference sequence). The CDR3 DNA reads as TGTGCCACCAGCTTGGGCAATCAGCCCCAGCATTTT. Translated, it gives CATSLGNQPQHF.

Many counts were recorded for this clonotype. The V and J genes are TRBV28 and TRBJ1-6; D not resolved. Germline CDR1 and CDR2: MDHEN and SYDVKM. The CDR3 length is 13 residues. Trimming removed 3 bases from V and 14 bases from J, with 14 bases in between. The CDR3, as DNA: TGTGCCAGCAGTTTCCAAAGACGGGGAGCCCTCCACTTT. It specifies CASSFQRRGALHF.

In DNA, the CDR3 is TGCAGTGCTACCCTAGCGGGTATGGCTTACAATGAGCAGTTCTTC. Translating it yields CSATLAGMAYNEQFF. This sequence joins TRBV20-1 and TRBJ2-1, with 8 bases fitting TRBD2. Germline values: CDR1 DFQATT, CDR2 SNEGSKA (reference sequence). The V and J ends lost 4 bases and 4 bases, in that order; junction bases with no gene match: 9. The CDR3 has 15 amino acids.